One and the same sample provided the 3 T cell receptor beta chains below, sequenced in a study of Graves' ophthalmopathy and Graves' hyperthyroidism. From RNA, the CDR3 regions of TCR beta chains were amplified and sequenced. RT-PCR with HTBI primers came first, then second-round multiplex PCR. TCRdb used MiXCR to reprocess the multiplex PCR reads, holding one entry per CDR3 protein. The data contain approximately 210,000 distinct CDR3 sequences, about 32% of them singletons. Source material: peripheral blood. These receptors were obtained from a man aged 45-65 years with Graves' ophthalmopathy.

There are a few counts of this clonotype. V gene TRBV6-2 or TRBV6-3 combines with J gene TRBJ2-7, with a weak D call TRBD2 (5 bases). Germline assignment: CDR1 MNHEY and CDR2 SVGEGT. This CDR3 has 14 amino acids. The V end lost 2 bases, the J end lost 3 bases, and 11 bases lay between the germline ends. CDR3 residues: CASSYGRDYYEQYF. CDR3 DNA: TGTGCCAGCAGTTACGGGCGCGACTACTACGAGCAGTACTTC.

This clonotype has ten or more counts. Since no conserved phenylalanine or tryptophan closes the CDR3, a read error is the likely cause. The chain recombines TRBV10-3 with TRBJ1-5; no firm D call. Germline V lookup: CDR1 ENHRY, CDR2 SYGVKD. This CDR3 spans 13 amino acids. V lost 6 bases and J 4 bases, leaving 10 bases between the germline ends. CDR3 DNA sequence: TGTGCCATCAGGGGGAGGGAAAATCAGCCCCAGCATATT. Residues: CAIRGRENQPQHI.

V usage is TRBV6-5 and J usage is TRBJ1-1; 7 bases are shared with TRBD1. This CDR3 is 15 amino acids long. V lost 2 bases and J lost 0; bases outside the gene matches: 3. Germline V gene data show CDR1 as MNHEY and CDR2 as SVGAGI. As DNA, the CDR3 is TGTGCCAGCAGTTACGCGGGACAGTTGAACACTGAAGCTTTCTTT. It codes for CASSYAGQLNTEAFF.